This T cell receptor beta chain was retrieved from a study of control samples from healthy donors and cancer patients. Using immunoSEQ multiplex PCR, the repertoire was profiled, and TCRdb retains in-frame clones only, with some absent. The data show roughly 130,000 clones, 85% to 95% seen once. Germline V gene sequence: CDR1 SQVTM, CDR2 ANQGSEA. Trimming pared 5 bases from V and 7 bases from J, leaving 12 bases between. The CDR3 has 11 residues. The clonotype originates from a man aged 50 to 59 with head and neck cancer. The genes are TRBV29-1 and TRBJ2-7; no clear D. The sequenced sample consisted of PBMCs. As DNA, the CDR3 is TGCAGCGTTCTCGCCCAGAGGGAGCAGTACTTC. Translation gives CSVLAQREQYF.